Each of the 29 T cell receptor delta chains below was sequenced from the same sample in a study of gamma-delta T cells after stem cell transplantation. TCRdb made new clone calls on the RT-PCR reads using CATT. The sample contains hundreds of delta-chain clones, around 43% of which appear only once. Sequenced sample: gamma-delta T cells. The receptors stem from a human donor. It is not recorded whose cells these are; they may come from a transplant donor.

This clone showed up just a few times. A far larger clone is off by one base, so a read error is likely. In nucleotides, the CDR3 is TGTGCCTGTGACACCGTGAGTGGATGGGGGGCCCCGCTTCGTTTATCGTCCTGGGACACCCGACAGATGTTTTTC. As protein: CACDTVSGWGAPLRLSSWDTRQMFF. This chain links TRDV2 with TRDJ3, with a possible D match to TRDD3 (6 bases). The length of the CDR3 is 25 residues. The ends were cut back, 0 bases at V and 1 base at J, with 33 bases in the middle. In germline, CDR1 is GEAIGNYY, CDR2 EKD.

This chain links TRDV2 with TRDJ1; the D gene is possibly TRDD2 (6 bases). Germline V gene data show CDR1 as GEAIGNYY and CDR2 as EKD. V lost 3 bases and J lost 0, with 19 bases in between. The CDR3 is made up of 17 amino acids. The CDR3 spells CACDCPTTPDDTDKLIF. CDR3 nucleotides: TGTGCCTGTGACTGTCCTACCACGCCAGATGACACCGATAAACTCATCTTT.

This rearrangement joins TRAV29/DV5 to TRDJ1; 8 nucleotides align to TRDD3. CDR3 length: 19 amino acids. Germline CDR1 reads NSMFDY; CDR2 reads ISSIKDK. The V and J ends lost 0 bases and 6 bases, in that order; junction bases with no gene match: 22. CDR3 bases: TGTGCAGCAAGCGCGCGGTCCGAGGCTTCAAGCTGGGGGACATATAAACTCATCTTT. As protein: CAASARSEASSWGTYKLIF. Variable domain in full (rest from reference TRAV29/DV5 and TRDJ1): DQQVKQNSPSLSVQEGRISILNCDYTNSMFDYFLWYKKYPAEGPTFLISISSIKDKNEDGRFTVFLNKSAKHLSLHIVPSQPGDSAVYFCAASARSEASSWGTYKLIFGKGTRVTVEP.

This clone was detected only once. The chain has TRDV2 and TRDJ1; TRDD3 matches at 8 bases. The CDR3 contains 19 residues. CDR1 GEAIGNYY and CDR2 EKD come from the germline V gene. J was trimmed by 2 bases and V by 0 bases; bases with no gene match: 16. Here the CDR3 DNA reads TGTGCCTGTGACACCTTGTCTGGGGAGGGGGATAAGCCTACCGATAAACTCATCTTT. Translated: CACDTLSGEGDKPTDKLIF.

For this clone: This is likely an artifact of a read error, given a far larger clone one base away. The CDR3 sequence: CALGDLRLVRFDTPDYTDKLIF. As DNA, the CDR3 is TGTGCTCTTGGGGACTTACGGCTGGTTCGGTTTGACACTCCCGACTACACCGATAAACTCATCTTT. The chain employs TRDV1 and TRDJ1, with no clear D. V dropped 3 bases and J dropped 0 bases, with 32 bases sitting between them. The CDR3 sequence is 22 residues long. Looked up from germline, CDR1 is TSWWSYY and CDR2 is QGS.

The J gene is TRDJ1, the V gene TRDV1, with D perhaps TRDD3 (6 bases). The CDR3 is made up of 19 amino acids. Trimming left V 3 bases short and J 6 bases short, with 29 bases between. Germline V gives CDR1 TSWWSYY, CDR2 QGS. The CDR3 DNA follows: TGTGCTCTTGGGGACGTCGTCCTCAGTGGGGGGTACGGGCCGAATAAACTCATCTTT. Its translation is CALGDVVLSGGYGPNKLIF.

Of note for this clone: With only one base between it and a far larger clone, this is likely a read error. The sample has other DNA sequences that encode this CDR3 too. The rearrangement links TRDV3 to TRDJ1; TRDD3 matches 9 bases. V shed 4 bases and J 0 bases; nucleotides not matched to a gene: 27. From germline, CDR1 is TVYSNPD and CDR2 GDNSRS (reference sequence). The CDR3 contains 21 residues. CDR3 loop: CASVYLPKPDWGTVYTDKLIF. CDR3 DNA: TGTGCCTCTGTCTACCTTCCCAAACCGGACTGGGGGACCGTGTACACCGATAAACTCATCTTT.

The gene calls are TRDV2 and TRDJ4; TRDD3 matches at 13 bases. Per germline, CDR1 GEAIGNYY and CDR2 EKD. J gave up 4 bases and V 0 bases, and 10 bases lay outside the gene matches. CDR3 length equals 17 residues. CDR3 sequence reads: CACDTVVTGGYGAPLIF. In DNA form, the CDR3 reads TGTGCCTGTGACACCGTGGTGACTGGGGGATACGGCGCACCCCTGATCTTT.

The chain joins TRDV2 to TRDJ1; tentatively, D is TRDD3 (5 bases). Germline values: CDR1 GEAIGNYY, CDR2 EKD. V dropped 0 bases and J dropped 11 bases, with 24 bases sitting between them. The CDR3 has 16 amino acids. For the CDR3, the DNA is TGTGCCTGTGACACCGTGGTTCCGGGGGTAGAGAGGAAGCTCATCTTT. It translates to CACDTVVPGVERKLIF.

By share, this clone ranks as large (0.1 to 1%). The identical CDR3 is also encoded by other nucleotide sequences in the sample. The rearrangement links TRDV1 to TRDJ1; possibly TRDD2 for D (8 bases). V was trimmed by 3 bases and J by 2 bases, leaving 37 bases between them. CDR1 is TSWWSYY and CDR2 is QGS in the germline V gene. CDR3 size: 23 residues. The CDR3 DNA is TGTGCTCTTGGGGAGATCCTTCCTATTAACGTTTACTGGGGACCAATTAGGACCGATAAACTCATCTTT. It translates to CALGEILPINVYWGPIRTDKLIF.

The gene calls are TRDV2 and TRDJ1, with a possible D match to TRDD2 (6 bases). Trimming removed 3 bases from V and 0 bases from J, with 19 bases in between. Germline CDR1 GEAIGNYY, CDR2 EKD. The CDR3 totals 17 residues. The CDR3 DNA reads as TGTGCCTGTGACGGTCCTACCACGCCAGATGACACCGATAAACTCATCTTT. Translating it yields CACDGPTTPDDTDKLIF.

The chain joins TRDV2 to TRDJ1, with 8 bases that match TRDD3. Germline CDR1 reads GEAIGNYY; CDR2 reads EKD. Trimming took 3 bases from V and 3 from J; bases not matched to a gene: 14. This CDR3 has 17 amino acids. The CDR3 DNA sequence: TGTGCCTGTGACTTCGTACTGGGGGTCAACGAGGCCGATAAACTCATCTTT. It specifies CACDFVLGVNEADKLIF.

This clone was seen a few times. J is TRDJ1 and V is TRDV3; 8 nucleotides match TRDD3. This CDR3 region has 15 residues. Germline CDR1 TVYSNPD, CDR2 GDNSRS (reference sequence). V was clipped by 0 bases and J by 3 bases; unmatched bases: 9. CDR3 coding DNA: TGTGCCTTTAGCTTGGACGTTGGGGGATCCGATAAACTCATCTTT. It specifies CAFSLDVGGSDKLIF.

The genes are TRDV3 and TRDJ1; TRDD3 matches at 7 bases. The germline CDR1 and CDR2 sequences are TVYSNPD and GDNSRS (reference sequence). This CDR3 has 17 amino acids. The DNA of the CDR3 is TGTGCGGCACGACCGGGATACTGGGGATTCAACACCGATAAACTCATCTTT. This gives the protein CAARPGYWGFNTDKLIF. The variable domain in full, with the rest retrieved from reference TRDV3 and TRDJ1, is CDKVTQSSPDQTVASGSEVVLLCTYDTVYSNPDLFWYRIRPDYSFQFVFYGDNSRSEGADFTQGRFSVKHILTQKAFHLVISPVRTEDSATYYCAARPGYWGFNTDKLIFGKGTRVTVEP.

By its share, this clone is large. The sample carries other DNA sequences with the same CDR3. J is TRDJ1 and V is TRDV3, with D perhaps matching TRDD3 (5 bases). Germline lookup yields CDR1 TVYSNPD and CDR2 GDNSRS (reference sequence). This CDR3 region has 17 residues. The V end lost 3 bases, the J end lost 10 bases, and 33 bases lay between the germline ends. CDR3 loop: CAFPGLGGREDEDGLIF. In nucleotides, the CDR3 is TGTGCCTTCCCAGGCCTGGGTGGACGTGAGGACGAAGACGGACTCATCTTT.

The chain has TRDV1 and TRDJ1, with 8 bases matching TRDD3. This CDR3 region has 21 residues. Germline assignment: CDR1 TSWWSYY and CDR2 QGS. J gave up 0 bases and V 2 bases, and 20 bases lay outside the gene matches. The DNA of the CDR3 is TGTGCTCTTGGGGAAGGGCCTCCTCGTTGGTGGGGGATCTTTTACACCGATAAACTCATCTTT. Its translation: CALGEGPPRWWGIFYTDKLIF.

This chain uses TRDV3 with TRDJ1; D is possibly TRDD2 or TRDD3 (5 bases each). The CDR3 is 17 amino acids. Germline assignment: CDR1 TVYSNPD and CDR2 GDNSRS (reference sequence). Trimming shortened V by 5 bases and J by 0 bases, and 25 bases separated the two germline ends. In nucleotides, the CDR3 is TGTGCCCTCGGCCCTACTCGGGGGCCCCGGTACACCGATAAACTCATCTTT. Amino acids: CALGPTRGPRYTDKLIF.

A note on this clone: Since a far larger clone is one base different, this is likely a read error. The chain joins TRDV1 to TRDJ1, with 11 positions matching TRDD3. Trimming cost V 2 bases and J 1 base; bases outside gene matches: 18. Germline loops: CDR1 TSWWSYY, CDR2 QGS. This CDR3 contains 21 residues. CDR3 DNA sequence: TGTGCTCTTGGGGAAGACGATTGGGAACGACTGGGGGATAGGTGCACCGATAAACTCATCTTT. Translation: CALGEDDWERLGDRCTDKLIF.

By sample share, this clone is large. Since a far larger clone is one base different, this is likely a read error. V and J are TRDV2 and TRDJ3, with 7 bases lining up with TRDD3. The CDR3 extends over 25 amino acids. The germline V gene encodes CDR1 GEAIGNYY and CDR2 EKD. V lost 3 bases and J lost 1; bases outside the gene matches: 29. CDR3 sequence (DNA): TGTGCCTGTGACGCCGTGAGTGGATGGGGGACCCCGCTTCGTTTATCGTCCTGGGACACCCGACAGATGTTTTTC. This translates into CACDAVSGWGTPLRLSSWDTRQMFF.

Concerning this clone itself: At one end, the junction sequence differs from germline, possibly due to a read error. V gene TRDV2 combines with J gene TRDJ3, with TRDD3 identical over 12 bases. Germline CDR1 reads GEAIGNYY; CDR2 reads EKD. The CDR3 runs to 22 residues. This CDR3 is CACDAATGGYSKSSWDTRHMFF. Here the CDR3 DNA reads TGTGCCTGTGACGCCGCTACTGGGGGATACTCTAAAAGCTCCTGGGACACCCGACACATGTTTTTC.

V is TRDV1 and J is TRDJ1; weak D call: TRDD2 (5 bases). Trimming took off 0 bases at V and 10 bases at J, with 27 bases between the two ends. There are 18 residues in the CDR3. Germline V CDR1 and CDR2: TSWWSYY, QGS. DNA for the CDR3: TGTGCTCTTGGGGAACTGGCCCCCTACGCCAACTCTATAAGGCGACTCATCTTT. Encoded protein: CALGELAPYANSIRRLIF.

Worth noting for this clone: A much larger clonotype is one base distant, so this may be a read error. Other DNA sequences in the same sample also yield this CDR3. The rearrangement links TRDV1 to TRDJ4, with TRDD3 matching over 10 bases. Germline V gives CDR1 TSWWSYY, CDR2 QGS. The CDR3 loop spans 20 amino acids. With 0 bases clipped from V and 1 base from J, the junction kept 17 bases outside the gene matches. The CDR3, as DNA: TGTGCTCTTGGGGAACTGGTCCTTCCGCTGAACTGGGGGATGGTCAGACCCCTGATCTTT. This sequence encodes CALGELVLPLNWGMVRPLIF.

For this clone: One junction end disagrees with the germline gene, perhaps due to a read error. This chain connects TRDV2 to TRDJ3, with 9 nucleotides matching TRDD3. This CDR3 region has 17 residues. Germline-derived CDR1 and CDR2 are GEAIGNYY and EKD. CDR3 coding DNA: TGTGCCTGTCTACTGGGGGAAAGCTCCCGGGACACCCTACAGATGTTTTTC. It codes for CACLLGESSRDTLQMFF.

This clone has just a few counts. The J gene is TRDJ1, the V gene TRDV1; 8 positions match TRDD3. V shed 4 bases, J shed 3 bases, and the junction held 19 bases outside the gene matches. The length of the CDR3 is 19 residues. Germline V gene sequence: CDR1 TSWWSYY, CDR2 QGS. The CDR3 protein is CALGGGDLPPVLGADKLIF. DNA for the CDR3: TGTGCTCTTGGGGGCGGGGACCTACCCCCAGTACTGGGGGCCGATAAACTCATCTTT.

This clone was found a few times. V gene TRDV1 combines with J gene TRDJ1; 13 positions match TRDD3. This CDR3 region has 23 residues. Trimming cost V 2 bases and J 2 bases; bases outside gene matches: 23. CDR1 is TSWWSYY and CDR2 is QGS in the germline V gene. In DNA form, the CDR3 reads TGTGCTCTTGGGGAAATACCCTACTCTTACTGGGGGATACGCGGAGTGAGTACCGATAAACTCATCTTT. It is translated as CALGEIPYSYWGIRGVSTDKLIF.

With respect to this clone: This likely reflects a read error, since a far larger clone is one base away. The chain has TRDV3 and TRDJ1, with 9 bases lining up with TRDD3. The V and J ends lost 4 bases and 0 bases, in that order; junction bases with no gene match: 27. The germline V gene encodes CDR1 TVYSNPD and CDR2 GDNSRS (reference sequence). The CDR3 sequence is 21 residues long. The chain's CDR3 is CASVYIPKPDWGTVYTDKLIF. The CDR3 DNA reads TGTGCCTCTGTCTACATTCCTAAACCGGACTGGGGGACCGTGTACACCGATAAACTCATCTTT.

With respect to this clone: A much larger clone is a single base away; this may be a read error. This specimen includes other DNA sequences encoding the same CDR3. The J gene is TRDJ1, the V gene TRDV1; TRDD3 agrees at 10 bases. The V and J ends lost 0 bases and 0 bases, in that order; junction bases with no gene match: 16. CDR3 length: 21 amino acids. Germline assignment: CDR1 TSWWSYY and CDR2 QGS. The CDR3 sequence is CALGELVLSWGIKLYTDKLIF. For the CDR3, the DNA is TGTGCTCTTGGGGAACTCGTCCTCAGCTGGGGGATAAAGCTGTACACCGATAAACTCATCTTT.

Remarks on this clone: A far larger clone is one base from this, pointing to a likely read error. This specimen includes other DNA sequences encoding the same CDR3. The rearrangement joins TRDV1 to TRDJ1, with 7 bases identical to TRDD2. Germline CDR1 TSWWSYY, CDR2 QGS. Trimming cost V 2 bases and J 7 bases; bases outside gene matches: 28. CDR3 length: 21 amino acids. As DNA, the CDR3 is TGTGCTCTTGGGGAAGCCTCCTTCCTGCTGACTTACCGGGGCCCTCCGGGTAAACTCATCTTT. Protein product: CALGEASFLLTYRGPPGKLIF.

Note on this clone: A far larger clone is just one base off, so this is likely a read error. Other DNA sequences in this specimen translate into the identical CDR3. The chain combines TRDV3 with TRDJ1; D not certain. CDR1 is TVYSNPD, CDR2 GDNSRS, per germline (reference sequence). CDR3 length equals 15 residues. The CDR3 nucleotides read TGTGCCTTTGAGACCCCTATATCCCACGCCGATAAGCTCATCTTT. Encoded protein: CAFETPISHADKLIF. The variable domain in full, with the rest retrieved from reference TRDV3 and TRDJ1, is CDKVTQSSPDQTVASGSEVVLLCTYDTVYSNPDLFWYRIRPDYSFQFVFYGDNSRSEGADFTQGRFSVKHILTQKAFHLVISPVRTEDSATYYCAFETPISHADKLIFGKGTRVTVEP.